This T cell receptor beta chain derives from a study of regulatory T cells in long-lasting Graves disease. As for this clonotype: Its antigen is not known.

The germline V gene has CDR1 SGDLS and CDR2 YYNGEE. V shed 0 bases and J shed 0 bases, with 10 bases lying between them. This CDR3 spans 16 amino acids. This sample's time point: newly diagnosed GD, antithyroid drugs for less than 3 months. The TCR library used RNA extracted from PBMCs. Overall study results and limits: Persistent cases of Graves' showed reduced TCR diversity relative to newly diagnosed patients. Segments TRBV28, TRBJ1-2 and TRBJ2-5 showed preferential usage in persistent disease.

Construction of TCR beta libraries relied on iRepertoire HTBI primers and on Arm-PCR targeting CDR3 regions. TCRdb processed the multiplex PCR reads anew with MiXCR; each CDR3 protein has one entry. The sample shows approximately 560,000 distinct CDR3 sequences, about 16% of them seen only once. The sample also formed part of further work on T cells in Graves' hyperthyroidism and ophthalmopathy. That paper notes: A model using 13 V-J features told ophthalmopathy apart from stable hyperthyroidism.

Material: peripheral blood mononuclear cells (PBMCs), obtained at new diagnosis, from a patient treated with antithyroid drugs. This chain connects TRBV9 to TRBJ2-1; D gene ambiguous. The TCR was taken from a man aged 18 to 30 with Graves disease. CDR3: CASSVEGYSSYNEQFF. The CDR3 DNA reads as TGTGCCAGCAGCGTAGAGGGCTATAGCTCCTACAATGAGCAGTTCTTC.